These 21 T cell receptor beta chains share one sample of origin, sequenced in a study of cytomegalovirus exposure and HLA in healthy donors. Primers: 60 Vbeta forward and 13 Jbeta reverse. Sequenced by immunoSEQ multiplex PCR; TCRdb stores in-frame clones only, minus some. The profile covers 130,000 or so clones, with 66% appearing a single time and approximately 6.5% taken by the ten largest. Sequenced material: PBMCs. Receptors were obtained from a woman aged 55-69 years in good health and CMV-seronegative.

The chain recombines TRBV25-1 with TRBJ2-5, with 8 bases fitting TRBD1. The CDR3 has 15 residues. The ends lost 4 bases at V and 5 bases at J; junction bases unmatched: 9. Per germline, CDR1 MGHDK and CDR2 SYGVNS. CDR3 sequence (DNA): TGTGCCAGCAGTGGGTGGACAGGGAATGACGAGACCCAGTACTTC. Translated, it gives CASSGWTGNDETQYF.

This chain uses TRBV29-1 with TRBJ2-3, with 10 bases that match TRBD2. V lost 6 bases, J lost 0 bases, and 6 bases stayed unmatched. Germline CDR1 is SQVTM and CDR2 is ANQGSEA. CDR3 length equals 15 residues. In DNA form, the CDR3 reads TGCAGCGTCGCCCAGACTAGCGGGAGCACAGATACGCAGTATTTT. Residues: CSVAQTSGSTDTQYF.

The table lists this clone with a few counts. This chain joins TRBV19 and TRBJ1-5; TRBD1 is a possible D gene (5 bases). V lost 9 bases and J 1 base, leaving 13 bases between the germline ends. From germline, CDR1 is LNHDA and CDR2 SQIVND (reference sequence). CDR3 length: 14 residues. CDR3 loop: CASQGLLSNQPQHF. CDR3 bases: TGTGCCAGCCAGGGCCTACTGAGCAATCAGCCCCAGCATTTT.

The rearrangement uses TRBV27 and TRBJ2-1; the match to TRBD2 covers 10 bases. Per germline, CDR1 MNHEY and CDR2 SMNVEV (reference sequence). The J segment lost 6 bases and the V segment lost 6 bases, leaving 2 bases of the junction unmatched. The CDR3 extends over 13 amino acids. The CDR3 nucleotides are TGTGCCAGCAGAGCGGGAGGGTTCAATGAGCAGTTCTTC. Protein product: CASRAGGFNEQFF.

The chain carries TRBV5-1 and TRBJ1-1, with 9 bases identical to TRBD1. Germline V CDR1 and CDR2: SGHRS, YFSETQ. This CDR3 is built from 15 residues. J was trimmed by 1 base and V by 4 bases; bases with no gene match: 5. The DNA for the CDR3 is TGCGCCAGCAGCGCACAGGGGGCGTCGAACACTGAAGCTTTCTTT. Encoded protein: CASSAQGASNTEAFF.

This sequence joins TRBV5-4 and TRBJ2-5; D gene unclear. The CDR3 has 13 amino acids. Trimming shortened V by 4 bases and J by 0 bases, and 7 bases separated the two germline ends. Germline CDR1 is SGHNT and CDR2 is YYREEE (reference sequence). The CDR3 spells CASSLLYQETQYF. The CDR3 nucleotides are TGTGCCAGCAGCCTCTTGTACCAAGAGACCCAGTACTTC.

This sequence joins TRBV5-1 and TRBJ2-7; 9 nucleotides agree with TRBD2. This CDR3 contains 14 residues. CDR1 and CDR2 (germline): SGHRS, YFSETQ. V was pared by 5 bases and J by 6 bases, with 9 bases of the junction left unmatched. Written as DNA, the CDR3 is TGCGCCAGCAGTATTAACCCAGCGGGAGGCGAGCAGTACTTC. This encodes CASSINPAGGEQYF.

The J gene is TRBJ2-7, the V gene TRBV7-9; 12 bases are shared with TRBD2. V was pared by 1 base and J by 3 bases, with 4 bases of the junction left unmatched. The CDR3 totals 16 residues. In germline, CDR1 is SEHNR, CDR2 FQNEAQ (reference sequence). CDR3 loop: CASSLGWTSGIYEQYF. For the CDR3, the DNA is TGTGCCAGCAGCTTAGGATGGACTAGCGGGATCTACGAGCAGTACTTC.

This clone was detected only once. This sequence joins TRBV6-5 and TRBJ2-5; 8 bases are a match to TRBD1. The J call may be mistaken, given a closer DNA end match to TRBJ2-7. The germline CDR1 and CDR2 sequences are MNHEY and SVGAGI. The CDR3 has 15 residues. The CDR3 protein is CASSFDRGRSYEQYF. CDR3 bases: TGTGCCAGCAGCTTCGACAGGGGTCGCTCCTACGAGCAGTACTTC.

In the case of this clone: The sample contains more than one DNA sequence encoding this CDR3. V gene TRBV6-1 combines with J gene TRBJ2-2; 7 bases are a match to TRBD1. This CDR3 comprises 16 residues. Germline assignment: CDR1 MNHNS and CDR2 SASEGT. Trimming removed 3 bases from V and 0 bases from J; junction bases left unmatched: 4. As DNA, the CDR3 is TGTGCCAGCAGTGATTGGCAGGGGGCGAACACCGGGGAGCTGTTTTTT. It translates to CASSDWQGANTGELFF.

The chain employs TRBV19 and TRBJ2-2; D might be TRBD2 (5 bases). Germline-derived CDR1 and CDR2 are LNHDA and SQIVND (reference sequence). The CDR3 loop spans 15 amino acids. V lost 6 bases to trimming and J lost 0 bases, with 11 bases between them. CDR3 in amino acids: CASRETGANTGELFF. The CDR3 coding sequence is TGTGCCAGTAGAGAGACCGGGGCGAACACCGGGGAGCTGTTTTTT.

V is TRBV5-1 and J is TRBJ2-5; 7 bases fit TRBD1. The CDR3 has 16 residues. Germline-derived CDR1 and CDR2 are SGHRS and YFSETQ. Trimming took 1 base from V and 5 from J; bases not matched to a gene: 11. The chain's CDR3 is CASSLQNRGQGETQYF. The CDR3 nucleotides are TGCGCCAGCAGCTTGCAGAACAGGGGCCAGGGGGAGACCCAGTACTTC.

This chain links TRBV6-6 with TRBJ2-7, with TRBD2 matching 7 bases. Germline lookup yields CDR1 MNHNY and CDR2 SVGAGI (reference sequence). After removal of 7 bases from V and 7 bases from J, the junction contained 13 bases not matched to a gene. The CDR3 loop spans 14 amino acids. CDR3 DNA sequence: TGTGCCAGCAATCCTGGGGGGGAGCTGCGAGAGCAGTACTTC. Translation: CASNPGGELREQYF.

The chain combines TRBV7-8 with TRBJ2-5; perhaps TRBD2 as D (5 bases). Germline V gene sequence: CDR1 SGHVS, CDR2 FQNEAQ. This CDR3 is 13 amino acids long. V shed 4 bases and J shed 2 bases, with 8 bases lying between them. This CDR3 is CASSSGIQETQYF. The CDR3 DNA sequence: TGTGCCAGCAGCTCCGGGATTCAAGAGACCCAGTACTTC. Combining the CDR3 with reference TRBV7-8 and TRBJ2-5 gives the whole variable domain GAGVSQSPRYKVAKRGQDVALRCDPISGHVSLFWYQQALGQGPEFLTYFQNEAQLDKSGLPSDRFFAERPEGSVSTLKIQRTQQEDSAVYLCASSSGIQETQYFGPGTRLLVL.

This sequence joins TRBV7-9 and TRBJ2-1, with D unresolved. Germline-derived CDR1 and CDR2 are SEHNR and FQNEAQ (reference sequence). Trimming left V 4 bases short and J 10 bases short, with 11 bases between. CDR3 size: 12 residues. This CDR3 reads CASSSREREQFF. CDR3 DNA: TGTGCCAGCAGCTCCCGAGAGAGGGAGCAGTTCTTC.

V gene TRBV19 combines with J gene TRBJ1-1; 11 bases are a match to TRBD1. The germline gives CDR1 LNHDA, CDR2 SQIVND (reference sequence). The junction had 6 bases not matched to a gene; V was cut back by 6 bases and J by 0 bases. The CDR3 runs to 16 residues. The CDR3 DNA follows: TGTGCCAGTAGGTCCGGGACAGGGGGGATGAACACTGAAGCTTTCTTT. It yields the protein CASRSGTGGMNTEAFF. Supplemented by reference TRBV19 and TRBJ1-1, the full variable domain reads DGGITQSPKYLFRKEGQNVTLSCEQNLNHDAMYWYRQDPGQGLRLIYYSQIVNDFQKGDIAEGYSVSREKKESFPLTVTSAQKNPTAFYLCASRSGTGGMNTEAFFGQGTRLTVV.

The chain links TRBV5-4 to TRBJ1-5, with 7 nucleotides matching TRBD1. V was clipped by 4 bases and J by 2 bases; unmatched bases: 12. The CDR3 has 17 residues. Germline V CDR1 and CDR2: SGHNT, YYREEE (reference sequence). Here the CDR3 reads CASSRQGLGAGNQPQHF. In DNA form, the CDR3 reads TGTGCCAGCAGCAGACAGGGTCTGGGCGCGGGCAATCAGCCCCAGCATTTT.

The CDR3 spells CASSTTQGDTDTQYF. In DNA form, the CDR3 reads TGTGCCAGTAGTACGACCCAGGGGGACACAGATACGCAGTATTTT. V usage is TRBV19 and J usage is TRBJ2-3; 7 bases are a match to TRBD1. The CDR3 is made up of 15 amino acids. Germline V lookup: CDR1 LNHDA, CDR2 SQIVND (reference sequence). V gave up 4 bases and J gave up 2 bases; unmatched junction bases: 6.

This chain joins TRBV15 and TRBJ2-3, with D maybe TRBD2 (6 bases). Trimming removed 1 base at V and 2 bases at J, with 7 bases between. CDR3 size: 14 residues. Germline values: CDR1 LNHNV, CDR2 YYDKDF (reference sequence). CDR3 sequence (DNA): TGTGCCACCAGCAGAGCGGGGGACACAGATACGCAGTATTTT. It yields the protein CATSRAGDTDTQYF.

The chain carries TRBV10-3 and TRBJ2-3; D perhaps matches TRBD2 (6 bases). Trimming took off 11 bases at V and 4 bases at J, with 13 bases between the two ends. The CDR3 covers 12 residues. Per germline, CDR1 ENHRY and CDR2 SYGVKD. CDR3 protein: CAAGLSSDTQYF. The CDR3 DNA reads as TGTGCCGCCGGACTATCTTCAGATACGCAGTATTTT.

The chain has TRBV7-9 and TRBJ1-1, with D perhaps TRBD1 (5 bases). This CDR3 is 14 amino acids long. Trimming stripped 1 base from V and 11 bases from J, with 17 bases between. The germline gives CDR1 SEHNR, CDR2 FQNEAQ (reference sequence). The chain's CDR3 is CASSLEGAEVGAFF. CDR3 coding DNA: TGTGCCAGCAGCTTAGAAGGGGCCGAGGTGGGGGCTTTCTTT.